A selection of T cell receptor beta chains follows, all from one sample in a study of graft-versus-host responses after intestinal transplantation. These receptors have no known antigen. Only in-frame clones appear in the TCRdb table, and some are missing; sequencing was by immunoSEQ multiplex PCR. The sample yields under 150,000 clones, about nine tenths seen once. The sample was unstimulated CD4+ T cells sorted from spleen or lymph node cells, taken before intestinal transplant. Receptor source: a human donor who received an intestinal transplant. The CDR3 runs from the conserved cysteine through the conserved F or W. Each record gives: J gene, V gene, clone size, CDR3 protein. Clone size is given for some rows only: seen once, a few or many times, or a class if the clone is expanded.

TRBJ1-2,TRBV30,.,CAWSVRDRVRGYGYTF
TRBJ2-2,TRBV6-1,.,CASSVPGLAANTGELFF
TRBJ2-3,TRBV27,.,CASSLSTSTDTQYF
TRBJ1-2,TRBV6-5,.,CASSYSNRGNYGYTF
TRBJ2-1,TRBV4-2,.,CASSQTGGGLARERQFF
TRBJ2-1,TRBV7-9,.,CATRGGVNEQFF
TRBJ2-1,TRBV18,.,CASSARRTSGGRDNEQFF
TRBJ1-1,TRBV10-1,.,CASRQQMNTEAFF
TRBJ2-7,TRBV7-2,.,CASRVGLGGYEQYF
TRBJ1-5,TRBV29-1,.,CSVRGPGQPPKNQPQHF
TRBJ2-7,TRBV2,.,CASRSGTGFEQYF
TRBJ2-1,TRBV7-9,.,CASSLAETSGRNEQFF
TRBJ1-2,TRBV19,.,CASSRGPMGYTF
TRBJ2-7,TRBV7-9,.,CASSLGQRPGKTVYEQYF
TRBJ2-2,TRBV7-8,.,CASRSTRGQNTGELFF
TRBJ1-2,TRBV5-1,.,CASGQGGTFNYGYTF
TRBJ2-6,TRBV5-8,.,CASRAFGAGANVLTF
TRBJ2-3,TRBV6-1,.,CASSTGGATDTQYF
TRBJ2-7,TRBV13,.,CASSFRTGGYEQYF
TRBJ1-1,TRBV6-6,.,CASSYWGLRSEAFF
TRBJ2-3,TRBV5-1,.,CASSFQTSGRRDTQYF
TRBJ2-7,TRBV7-9,.,CASSSLGLAVDEQYF
TRBJ1-6,TRBV9,once,CASSVGTANSPLHF
TRBJ1-2,TRBV5-6,.,CASSWIQGGYTF
TRBJ2-3,TRBV5-1,once,CASSLADRTDTQYF
TRBJ1-2,TRBV9,.,CASSVGGGQLYGYTF
TRBJ2-1,TRBV28,.,CASSRHWATGKNEQFF
TRBJ2-7,TRBV11-2,.,CASSLDPQRGGYEQYF
TRBJ1-4,TRBV5-4,.,CASSLGRRGEKLFF
TRBJ1-1,TRBV10-3,few,CAISTHDRDTEAFF
TRBJ2-5,TRBV4-3,.,CASSQDVRGGYHGETQYF
TRBJ1-5,TRBV7-2,.,CASSLGQAVNQPQHF
TRBJ1-1,TRBV19,.,CASRDRGRTEAFF
TRBJ1-5,TRBV5-1,.,CASSGEPGQSQPQHF
TRBJ2-5,TRBV28,.,CASSSGRVGKETQYF
TRBJ2-1,TRBV7-3,.,CASSANEYNEQFF
TRBJ2-5,TRBV11-2,.,CASSPGLAGPRETQYF
TRBJ1-4,TRBV7-8,.,CASSQPRGSPHPNEKLFF
TRBJ1-3,TRBV29-1,.,CSVDRGGNTIYF
TRBJ2-7,TRBV28,.,CASSGGGHYEQYF
TRBJ1-1,TRBV6-5,.,CASTGRLTEAFF
TRBJ1-5,TRBV6-1,once,CASSLGQGVQPQHF
TRBJ2-7,TRBV5-8,.,CASSFLAPYEQYF
TRBJ1-5,TRBV19,.,CASSIAPNQPQHF
TRBJ2-1,TRBV7-2,.,CASSLASRNNEQFF
TRBJ2-1,TRBV21-1,.,CASSNPLVTYNEQFF
TRBJ1-5,TRBV10-3,.,CAISDGGESNQPQHF
TRBJ2-7,TRBV4-3,.,CASSQGFSYTYEQYF
TRBJ1-4,TRBV2,.,CASSESGTRGEKLFF
TRBJ2-1,TRBV5-6,.,CASSFQLGGEQFF
TRBJ2-1,TRBV5-5,.,CASSLVRTGRVNEQFF